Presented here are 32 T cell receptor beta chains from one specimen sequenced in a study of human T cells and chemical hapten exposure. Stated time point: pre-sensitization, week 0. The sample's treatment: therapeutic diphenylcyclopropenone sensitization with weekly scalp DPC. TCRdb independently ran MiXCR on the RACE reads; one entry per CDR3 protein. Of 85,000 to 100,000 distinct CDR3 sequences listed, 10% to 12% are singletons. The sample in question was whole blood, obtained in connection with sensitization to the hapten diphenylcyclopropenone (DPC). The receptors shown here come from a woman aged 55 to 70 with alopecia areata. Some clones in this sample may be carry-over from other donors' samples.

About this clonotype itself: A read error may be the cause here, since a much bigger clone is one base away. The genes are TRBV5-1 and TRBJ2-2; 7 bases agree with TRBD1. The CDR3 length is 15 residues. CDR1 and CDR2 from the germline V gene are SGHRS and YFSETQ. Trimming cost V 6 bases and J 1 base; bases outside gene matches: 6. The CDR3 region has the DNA TGCGCCAGCATGTGGGACAGTGAGAACACCGGGGAGCTGTTTTTT. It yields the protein CASMWDSENTGELFF.

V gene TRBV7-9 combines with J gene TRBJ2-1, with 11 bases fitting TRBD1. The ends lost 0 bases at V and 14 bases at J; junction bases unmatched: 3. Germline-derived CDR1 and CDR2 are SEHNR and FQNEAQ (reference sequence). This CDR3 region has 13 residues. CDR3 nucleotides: TGTGCCAGCAGCTTAGCTCGGGACAGGGGGAAGTTCTTC. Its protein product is CASSLARDRGKFF.

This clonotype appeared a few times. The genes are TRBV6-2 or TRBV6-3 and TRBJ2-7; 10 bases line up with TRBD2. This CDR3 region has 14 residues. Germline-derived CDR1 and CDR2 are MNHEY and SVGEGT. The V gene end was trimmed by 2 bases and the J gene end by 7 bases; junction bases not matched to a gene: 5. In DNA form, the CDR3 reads TGTGCCAGCAGTTACATAGCGGGGGGCCGAGAGCAGTACTTC. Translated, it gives CASSYIAGGREQYF.

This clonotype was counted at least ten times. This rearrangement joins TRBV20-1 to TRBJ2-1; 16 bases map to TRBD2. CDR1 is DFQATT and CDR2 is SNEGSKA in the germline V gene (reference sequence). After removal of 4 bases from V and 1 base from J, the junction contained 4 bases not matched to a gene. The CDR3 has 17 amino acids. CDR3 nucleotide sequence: TGCAGTGCTAAGGGACTAGCGGGGGGGATATCCTACAATGAGCAGTTCTTC. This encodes CSAKGLAGGISYNEQFF.

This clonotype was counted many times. In DNA form, the CDR3 reads TGCGCCAGCAGCCAAGCCCCGGGACTAGGGGGCTCAGAGACCCAGTACTTC. Amino acid sequence: CASSQAPGLGGSETQYF. V and J are TRBV5-1 and TRBJ2-5, with D possibly being TRBD2 (8 bases). The CDR3 is made up of 17 amino acids. Trimming shortened V by 4 bases and J by 4 bases, and 23 bases separated the two germline ends. Germline CDR1 SGHRS, CDR2 YFSETQ.

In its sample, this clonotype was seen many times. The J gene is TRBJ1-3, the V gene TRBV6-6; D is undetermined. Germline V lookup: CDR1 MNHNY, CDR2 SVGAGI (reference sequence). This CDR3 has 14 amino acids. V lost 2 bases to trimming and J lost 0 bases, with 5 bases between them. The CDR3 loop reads CASSYLSSGNTIYF. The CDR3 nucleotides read TGTGCCAGCAGTTACCTGAGCTCTGGAAACACCATATATTTT.

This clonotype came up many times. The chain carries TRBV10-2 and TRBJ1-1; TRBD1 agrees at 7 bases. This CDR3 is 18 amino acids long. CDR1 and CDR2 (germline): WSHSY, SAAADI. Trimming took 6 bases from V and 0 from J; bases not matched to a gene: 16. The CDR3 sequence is CASRPRQGMGPLNTEAFF. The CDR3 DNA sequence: TGCGCCAGCAGACCGCGACAGGGAATGGGTCCATTGAACACTGAAGCTTTCTTT.

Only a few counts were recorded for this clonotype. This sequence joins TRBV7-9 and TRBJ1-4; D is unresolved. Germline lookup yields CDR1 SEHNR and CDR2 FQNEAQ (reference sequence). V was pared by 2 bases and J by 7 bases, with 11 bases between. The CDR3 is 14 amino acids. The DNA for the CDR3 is TGTGCCAGCAGCTTACGGGGAGACTCTGAAAAACTGTTTTTT. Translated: CASSLRGDSEKLFF.

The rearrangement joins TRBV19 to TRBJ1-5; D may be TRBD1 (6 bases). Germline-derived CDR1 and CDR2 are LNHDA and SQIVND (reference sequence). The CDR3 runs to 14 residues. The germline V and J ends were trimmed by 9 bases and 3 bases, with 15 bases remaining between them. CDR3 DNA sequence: TGTGCCAGCCTACAGGGACCATACAATCAGCCCCAGCATTTT. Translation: CASLQGPYNQPQHF.

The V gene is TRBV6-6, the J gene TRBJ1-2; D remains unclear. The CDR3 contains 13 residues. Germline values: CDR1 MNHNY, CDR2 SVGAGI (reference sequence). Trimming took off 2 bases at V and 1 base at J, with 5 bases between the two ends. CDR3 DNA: TGTGCCAGCAGTTACGTCAGTAACTATGGCTACACCTTC. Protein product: CASSYVSNYGYTF.

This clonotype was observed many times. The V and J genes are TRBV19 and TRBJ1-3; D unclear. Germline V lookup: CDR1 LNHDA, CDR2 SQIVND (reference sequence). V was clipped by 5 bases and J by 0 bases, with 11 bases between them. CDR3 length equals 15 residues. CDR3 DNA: TGTGCCAGTAGTGATCCAGCGAACTCTGGAAACACCATATATTTT. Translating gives CASSDPANSGNTIYF.

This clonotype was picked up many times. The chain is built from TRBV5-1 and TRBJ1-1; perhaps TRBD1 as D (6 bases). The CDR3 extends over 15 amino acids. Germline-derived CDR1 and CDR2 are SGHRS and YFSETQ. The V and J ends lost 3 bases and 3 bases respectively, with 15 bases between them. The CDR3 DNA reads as TGCGCCAGCAGCTCAACAGGGAACGCGGACACTGAAGCTTTCTTT. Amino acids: CASSSTGNADTEAFF.

The CDR3 reads CASSSQPKTGMADTQYF. The CDR3 nucleotides read TGCGCCAGCAGCTCCCAACCTAAGACAGGGATGGCAGATACGCAGTATTTT. V gene TRBV5-1 combines with J gene TRBJ2-3, with 7 bases aligning to TRBD1. Germline CDR1 SGHRS, CDR2 YFSETQ. This CDR3 comprises 17 residues. V trimming: 3 bases; J trimming: 4 bases; junction bases outside the gene matches: 14.

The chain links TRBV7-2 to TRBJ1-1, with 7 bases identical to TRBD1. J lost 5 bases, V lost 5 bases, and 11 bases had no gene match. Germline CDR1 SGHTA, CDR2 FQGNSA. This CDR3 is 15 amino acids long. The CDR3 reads CASSPRTGRGTEAFF. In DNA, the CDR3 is TGTGCCAGCAGCCCCAGGACAGGACGCGGAACTGAAGCTTTCTTT.

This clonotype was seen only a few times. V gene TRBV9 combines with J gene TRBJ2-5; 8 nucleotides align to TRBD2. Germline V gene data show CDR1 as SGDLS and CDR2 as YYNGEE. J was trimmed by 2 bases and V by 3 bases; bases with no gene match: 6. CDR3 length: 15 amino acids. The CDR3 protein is CASSGPGLVQETQYF. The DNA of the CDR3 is TGTGCCAGCAGCGGACCGGGACTAGTTCAAGAGACCCAGTACTTC.

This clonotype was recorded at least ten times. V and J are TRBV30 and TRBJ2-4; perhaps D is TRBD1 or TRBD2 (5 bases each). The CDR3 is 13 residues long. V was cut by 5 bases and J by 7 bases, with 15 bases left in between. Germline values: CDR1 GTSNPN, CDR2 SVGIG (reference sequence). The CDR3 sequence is CAWEWGSGNIQYF. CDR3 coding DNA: TGTGCCTGGGAGTGGGGGAGTGGGAACATTCAGTACTTC.

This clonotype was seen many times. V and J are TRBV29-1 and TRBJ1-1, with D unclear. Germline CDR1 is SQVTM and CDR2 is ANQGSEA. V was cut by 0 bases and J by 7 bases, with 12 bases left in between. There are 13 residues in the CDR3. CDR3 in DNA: TGCAGCGTTGAAGAGTCCAGTGACCTTGAAGCTTTCTTT. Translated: CSVEESSDLEAFF.

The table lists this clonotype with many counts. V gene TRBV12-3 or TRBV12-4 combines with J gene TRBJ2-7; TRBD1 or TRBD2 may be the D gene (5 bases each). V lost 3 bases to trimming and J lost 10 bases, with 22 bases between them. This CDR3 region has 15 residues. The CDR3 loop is CASSFLEGTSYSQYF. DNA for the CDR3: TGTGCCAGCAGTTTTCTCGAGGGGACGTCTTACAGTCAGTACTTC.

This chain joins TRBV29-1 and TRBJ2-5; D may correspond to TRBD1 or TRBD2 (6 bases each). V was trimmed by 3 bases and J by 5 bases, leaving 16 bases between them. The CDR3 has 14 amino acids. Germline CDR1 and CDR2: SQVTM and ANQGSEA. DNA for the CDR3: TGCAGCGTTGATCGGGGGCGTCGGGCCGAGACCCAGTACTTC. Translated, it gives CSVDRGRRAETQYF.

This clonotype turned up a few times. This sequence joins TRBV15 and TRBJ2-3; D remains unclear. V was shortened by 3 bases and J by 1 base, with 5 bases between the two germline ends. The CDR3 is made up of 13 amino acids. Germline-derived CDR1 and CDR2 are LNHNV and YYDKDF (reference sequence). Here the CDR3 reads CATSSGGTDTQYF. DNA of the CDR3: TGTGCCACCAGCAGCGGCGGCACAGATACGCAGTATTTT.

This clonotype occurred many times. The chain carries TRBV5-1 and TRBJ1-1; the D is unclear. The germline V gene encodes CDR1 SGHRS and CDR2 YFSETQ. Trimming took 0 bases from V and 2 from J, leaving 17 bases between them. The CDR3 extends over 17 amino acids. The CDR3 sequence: CASSLGDLGVVNTEAFF. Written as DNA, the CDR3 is TGCGCCAGCAGCTTGGGAGATTTGGGAGTCGTAAACACTGAAGCTTTCTTT.

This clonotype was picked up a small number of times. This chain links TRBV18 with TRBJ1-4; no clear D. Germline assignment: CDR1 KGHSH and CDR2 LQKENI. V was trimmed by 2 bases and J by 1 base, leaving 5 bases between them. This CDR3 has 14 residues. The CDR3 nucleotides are TGTGCCAGCTCACCAGGGGAAACTAATGAAAAACTGTTTTTT. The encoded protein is CASSPGETNEKLFF.

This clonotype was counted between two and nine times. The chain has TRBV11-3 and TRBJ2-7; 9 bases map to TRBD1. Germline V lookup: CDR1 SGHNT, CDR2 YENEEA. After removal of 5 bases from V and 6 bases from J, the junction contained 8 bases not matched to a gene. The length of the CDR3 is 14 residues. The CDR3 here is CASSNVQGAGEQYF. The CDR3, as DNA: TGTGCCAGCAGCAACGTACAGGGGGCTGGCGAGCAGTACTTC.

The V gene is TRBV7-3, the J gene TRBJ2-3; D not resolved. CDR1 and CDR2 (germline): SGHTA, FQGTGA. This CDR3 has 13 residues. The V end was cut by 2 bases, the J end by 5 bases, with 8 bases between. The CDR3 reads CASSLDLLDTQYF. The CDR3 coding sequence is TGTGCCAGCAGCTTAGATCTTTTAGATACGCAGTATTTT.

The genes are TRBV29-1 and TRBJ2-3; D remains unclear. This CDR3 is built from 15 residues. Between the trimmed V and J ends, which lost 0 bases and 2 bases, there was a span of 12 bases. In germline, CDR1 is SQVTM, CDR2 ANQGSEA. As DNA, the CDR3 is TGCAGCGTTGAAGATCGAGGCGGAGACACAGATACGCAGTATTTT. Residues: CSVEDRGGDTDTQYF.

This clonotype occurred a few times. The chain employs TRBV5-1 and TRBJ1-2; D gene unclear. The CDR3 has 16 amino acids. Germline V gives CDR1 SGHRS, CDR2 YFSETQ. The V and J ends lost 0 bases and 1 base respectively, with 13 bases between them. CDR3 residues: CASSLVARNVNYGYTF. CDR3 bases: TGCGCCAGCAGCTTGGTAGCCCGGAATGTTAACTATGGCTACACCTTC.

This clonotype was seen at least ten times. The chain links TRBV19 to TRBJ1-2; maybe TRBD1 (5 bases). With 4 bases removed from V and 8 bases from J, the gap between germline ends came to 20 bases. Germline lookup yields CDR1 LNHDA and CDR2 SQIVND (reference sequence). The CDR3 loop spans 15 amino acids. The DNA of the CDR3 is TGTGCCAGTAGTACGATTCGGACCACAGGTTGGGGCTACACCTTC. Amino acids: CASSTIRTTGWGYTF.

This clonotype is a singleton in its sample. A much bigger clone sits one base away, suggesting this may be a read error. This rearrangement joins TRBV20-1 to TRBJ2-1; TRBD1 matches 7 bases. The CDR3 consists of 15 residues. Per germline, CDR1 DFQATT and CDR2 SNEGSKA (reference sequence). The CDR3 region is CRARPTGEWGNEQFF. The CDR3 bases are TGCAGAGCTAGACCTACAGGGGAGTGGGGGAATGAGCAGTTCTTC.

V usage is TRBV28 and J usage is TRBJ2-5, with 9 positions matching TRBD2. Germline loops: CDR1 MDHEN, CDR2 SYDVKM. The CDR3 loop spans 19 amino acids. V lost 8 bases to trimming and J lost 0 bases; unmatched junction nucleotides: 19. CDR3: CASSSPRGGWVGHQETQYF. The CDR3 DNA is TGTGCCAGCTCTTCGCCGCGGGGGGGTTGGGTTGGACACCAAGAGACCCAGTACTTC.

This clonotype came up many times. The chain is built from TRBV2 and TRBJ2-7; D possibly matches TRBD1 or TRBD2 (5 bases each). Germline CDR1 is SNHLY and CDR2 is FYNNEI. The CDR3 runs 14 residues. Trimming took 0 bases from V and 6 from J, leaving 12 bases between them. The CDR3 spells CASSEAGRPLEQYF. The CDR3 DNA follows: TGTGCCAGCAGTGAAGCGGGACGGCCACTCGAGCAGTACTTC. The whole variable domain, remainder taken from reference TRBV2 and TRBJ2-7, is EPEVTQTPSHQVTQMGQEVILRCVPISNHLYFYWYRQILGQKVEFLVSFYNNEISEKSEIFDDQFSVERPDGSNFTLKIRSTKLEDSAMYFCASSEAGRPLEQYFGPGTRLTVT.

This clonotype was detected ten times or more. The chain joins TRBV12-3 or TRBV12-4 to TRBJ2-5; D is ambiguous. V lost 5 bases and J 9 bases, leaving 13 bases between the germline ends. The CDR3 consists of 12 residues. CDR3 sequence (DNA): TGTGCCAGCAGTCCCGGTTTAGGGCCCCAGTACTTC. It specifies CASSPGLGPQYF.

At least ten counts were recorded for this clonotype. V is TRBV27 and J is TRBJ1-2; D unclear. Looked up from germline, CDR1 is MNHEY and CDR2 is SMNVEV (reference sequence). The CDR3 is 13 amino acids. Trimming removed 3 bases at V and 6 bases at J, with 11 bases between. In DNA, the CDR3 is TGTGCCAGCAGTTTCAAGGGTCGGAATGGCTACACCTTC. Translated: CASSFKGRNGYTF.